This TCR beta chain was sequenced for a study of patients and donors after allogeneic stem cell transplantation. Trimming removed 7 bases at V and 5 bases at J, with 24 bases between. CDR3 length: 16 residues. This clonotype was observed a few times. TCRdb processed the RT-PCR reads anew with MiXCR; each CDR3 protein has one entry. Of about 74,000 distinct CDR3 sequences detected, more than 25% appear once; the ten largest clones hold around a quarter. This sequence originates from a human donor who was either an allogeneic HSCT recipient or a stem cell or donor lymphocyte infusion donor (not recorded which). It is not recorded whose cells these are; they may come from a transplant donor. The sequenced sample consisted of blood, either unsorted or a sorted T cell fraction (not recorded which). The chain recombines TRBV12-3 or TRBV12-4 with TRBJ2-7; weak D call: TRBD2 (6 bases). CDR3 coding DNA: TGTGCCAGCACCCCATCCCGGAGGGTACTGTGGCACGAGCAGTACTTC. Its protein is CASTPSRRVLWHEQYF.